The entry that follows covers one T cell receptor beta chain sequence. Antigen specificity is unknown. CDR1 and CDR2 from the germline V gene are SGHVS and FNYEAQ. The CDR3 has 13 residues. V was cut by 3 bases and J by 1 base, with 4 bases left in between. The data are from a study of OX40 agonist ivuxolimab in advanced cancers. Repertoires were generated with immunoSEQ multiplex PCR, while TCRdb's copy carries only in-frame clones and drops some. The data show roughly 56,000 clones, with 80% to 90% seen just once and more than 0.8% held by the top ten. Study results and limitations: Among T cells, CD8+ cells averaged more expanded clones than CD4+ cells. Among the least clonally expanded were partial responders at 0.1-3.0 mg/kg. Both CD4+ and CD8+ T cell populations in blood had undergone clonal expansion by week 6 at 0.1 to 3.0 mg/kg.

Blood sampling took place at baseline, cycle 4 day 1, and cycle 7 day 1. The chain carries TRBV7-6 and TRBJ1-5; D is undetermined. The sequence derives from an adult with an advanced solid tumor such as melanoma, head and neck, liver or kidney cancer. Sequenced here: CD4+ or CD8+ T cells sorted from blood, sampled in a trial of the OX40 agonist ivuxolimab. CDR3 protein: CASSFNSNQPQHF. CDR3 nucleotides: TGTGCCAGCAGCTTCAACAGCAATCAGCCCCAGCATTTT.